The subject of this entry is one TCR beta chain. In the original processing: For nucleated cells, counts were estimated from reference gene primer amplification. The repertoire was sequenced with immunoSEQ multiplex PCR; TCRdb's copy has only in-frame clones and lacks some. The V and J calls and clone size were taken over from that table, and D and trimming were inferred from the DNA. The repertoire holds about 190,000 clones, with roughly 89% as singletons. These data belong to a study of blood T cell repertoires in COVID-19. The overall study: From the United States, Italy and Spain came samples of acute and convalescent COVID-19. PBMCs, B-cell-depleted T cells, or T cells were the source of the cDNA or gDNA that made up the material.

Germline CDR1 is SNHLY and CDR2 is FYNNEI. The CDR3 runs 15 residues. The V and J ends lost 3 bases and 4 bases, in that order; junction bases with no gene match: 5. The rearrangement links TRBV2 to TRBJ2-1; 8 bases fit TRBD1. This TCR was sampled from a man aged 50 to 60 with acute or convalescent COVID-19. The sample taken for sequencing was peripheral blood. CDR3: CASSDGDRNYNEQFF. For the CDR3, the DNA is TGTGCCAGCAGTGACGGGGACAGGAATTACAATGAGCAGTTCTTC. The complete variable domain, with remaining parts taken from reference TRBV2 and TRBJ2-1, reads EPEVTQTPSHQVTQMGQEVILRCVPISNHLYFYWYRQILGQKVEFLVSFYNNEISEKSEIFDDQFSVERPDGSNFTLKIRSTKLEDSAMYFCASSDGDRNYNEQFFGPGTRLTVL.